A selection of T cell receptor beta chains follows, all from one sample in a study of cytotoxic CD8 clonotypes in ibrutinib-treated CLL. Sequencing was performed with immunoSEQ multiplex PCR; in TCRdb, only in-frame clones are kept and a portion is missing. The data show about 140,000 clones, with about 75% seen just once and approximately 5.1% held by the top ten. The specimen was PBMCs, collected after 24 months of ibrutinib treatment. Receptors were obtained from a human donor with chronic lymphocytic leukemia. Each CDR3 is given with its conserved first and last residue. Each record gives: V gene, CDR3 protein.

V gene: TRBV18
CDR3 protein: CASSLGGNTEAFF

V gene: TRBV7-2
CDR3 protein: CASSLGLAGTGELFF

V gene: TRBV27
CDR3 protein: CASSSGLGARGTQYF

V gene: TRBV6-1
CDR3 protein: CASRALGSDTQYF

V gene: TRBV7-2
CDR3 protein: CASSLGDRVVYEQYF

V gene: TRBV10-3
CDR3 protein: CAISPRTGFGTGELFF

V gene: TRBV7-2
CDR3 protein: CASSLEGGAWAPLHF

V gene: TRBV28
CDR3 protein: CASSPILAGGSYEQYF

V gene: TRBV4-2
CDR3 protein: CASSQDEGGETQYF

V gene: TRBV29-1
CDR3 protein: CSVGRWERGPGEQYF

V gene: TRBV5-1
CDR3 protein: CASSPGQEAFF

V gene: TRBV5-1
CDR3 protein: CASSLRLTNTGELFF

V gene: TRBV5-1
CDR3 protein: CASSLRWQINSGANVLTF

V gene: TRBV28
CDR3 protein: CASSSPAWGNQPQHF

V gene: TRBV28
CDR3 protein: CASRGTGSYEQYF

V gene: TRBV29-1
CDR3 protein: CSVEERYNEQFF

V gene: TRBV18
CDR3 protein: CASSPGQGGHYEQYF

V gene: TRBV6-4
CDR3 protein: CASSPSLGSGANVLTF

V gene: TRBV28
CDR3 protein: CASSWRGGHSNQPQHF

V gene: TRBV27
CDR3 protein: CASSSVRETPYEQYF

V gene: TRBV29-1
CDR3 protein: CSVGGGGASEQYF

V gene: TRBV7-9
CDR3 protein: CASRRALGEKLFF

V gene: TRBV9
CDR3 protein: CASSAIYRVGDTNTEAFF

V gene: TRBV9
CDR3 protein: CASSVGPGPDTQYF